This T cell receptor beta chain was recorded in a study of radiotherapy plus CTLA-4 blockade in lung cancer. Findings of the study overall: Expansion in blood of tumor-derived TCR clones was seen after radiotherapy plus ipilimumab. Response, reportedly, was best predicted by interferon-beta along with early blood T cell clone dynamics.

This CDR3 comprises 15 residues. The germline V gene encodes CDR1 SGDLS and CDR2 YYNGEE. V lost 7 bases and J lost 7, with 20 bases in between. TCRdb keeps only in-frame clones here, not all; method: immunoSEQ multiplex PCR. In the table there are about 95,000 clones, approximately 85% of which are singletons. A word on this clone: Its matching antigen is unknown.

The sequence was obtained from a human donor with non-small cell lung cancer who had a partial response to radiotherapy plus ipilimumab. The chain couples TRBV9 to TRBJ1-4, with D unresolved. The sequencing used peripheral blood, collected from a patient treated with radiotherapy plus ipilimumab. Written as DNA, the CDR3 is TGTGCCAGCTCCAAAGGCGGAGGCCCACGTGAAAAACTGTTTTTT. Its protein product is CASSKGGGPREKLFF.